This record concerns one T cell receptor (beta chain) sequence. This specimen comes from a study of blood T cell repertoires in COVID-19. Study information: The United States, Italy and Spain were the sources of the acute and convalescent COVID-19 samples. The cDNA or gDNA used as material had been derived from T cells, B-cell-depleted T cells, or PBMCs.

Libraries were prepared by immunoSEQ multiplex PCR; TCRdb keeps only in-frame clonotypes and omits some of them. The data hold under 150,000 clones, with 81% observed a single time. Sequenced input: peripheral blood. The receptor was derived from a woman in her fifties or sixties with active or convalescent COVID-19.

The chain's CDR3 is CASSPISFNTGELFF. CDR3 coding DNA: TGCGCCAGCAGTCCGATTAGTTTTAACACCGGGGAGCTGTTTTTT. The chain combines TRBV23-1 with TRBJ2-2; D ambiguous. TRBV23-1 is identified as an open reading frame with a role that is uncertain. The germline V and J ends were trimmed by 4 bases and 2 bases, with 11 bases remaining between them. This CDR3 spans 15 amino acids.